A selection of T cell receptor beta chains follows, all from one sample in a study of T cell responses to AZD1222 COVID-19 vaccine. Here immunoSEQ multiplex PCR was the method, and the copy in TCRdb shows in-frame clones only, minus some. The profile shows tens of thousands of clones, 80% to 90% of them singletons. Source: peripheral blood, taken 28 days after the second AZD1222 dose. The source of these receptors is an adult who received the AZD1222 COVID-19 vaccine. CDR3s include the opening cysteine and the closing phenylalanine or tryptophan. A D gene is named only where the DNA matches it firmly. Size values are once, few and many counts, or a class for expanded clones, and some rows have none.

D: TRBD2
J: TRBJ2-4
V: TRBV10-3
size: .
CDR3: CAISESGGLAVAKNIQYF
DNA: TGTGCCATCAGTGAGTCCGGAGGACTAGCAGTCGCCAAAAACATTCAGTACTTC

D: .
J: TRBJ2-1
V: TRBV9
size: .
CDR3: CASSPDLESYNEQFF
DNA: TGTGCCAGCAGCCCCGACCTGGAGTCCTACAATGAGCAGTTCTTC

D: TRBD1
J: TRBJ2-6
V: TRBV3-1/TRBV3-2
size: .
CDR3: CASSHRGTGANVLTF
DNA: TGTGCCAGCAGCCACAGGGGGACTGGGGCCAACGTCCTGACTTTC

D: .
J: TRBJ2-1
V: TRBV9
size: once
CDR3: CASSVVGGTYNEQFF
DNA: TGTGCCAGCAGCGTAGTTGGGGGCACCTACAATGAGCAGTTCTTC

D: TRBD2
J: TRBJ2-3
V: TRBV6-2/TRBV6-3
size: .
CDR3: CASGWSSGGDTQYF
DNA: TGTGCCAGCGGTTGGAGTAGCGGGGGAGATACGCAGTATTTT

D: TRBD1
J: TRBJ2-3
V: TRBV6-6
size: .
CDR3: CASSRRPPGQGVTDTQYF
DNA: TGTGCCAGCAGCCGAAGACCTCCGGGACAGGGTGTCACAGATACGCAGTATTTT

D: .
J: TRBJ1-1
V: TRBV6-5
size: .
CDR3: CASSYEGSNTEAFF
DNA: TGTGCCAGCAGTTACGAGGGGAGCAACACTGAAGCTTTCTTT

D: .
J: TRBJ2-3
V: TRBV11-2
size: .
CDR3: CASSQGFTDTQYF
DNA: TGTGCCAGCAGCCAGGGGTTCACAGATACGCAGTATTTT

D: .
J: TRBJ1-2
V: TRBV2
size: .
CDR3: CASSEGPYGYTF
DNA: TGTGCCAGCAGTGAGGGCCCATATGGCTACACCTTC

D: TRBD1
J: TRBJ1-1
V: TRBV7-8
size: .
CDR3: CASSLQGAKWSEAFF
DNA: TGTGCCAGCAGCTTACAGGGGGCCAAATGGAGTGAAGCTTTCTTT

D: TRBD2
J: TRBJ2-1
V: TRBV7-6
size: .
CDR3: CASSYPSGGAYNEQFF
DNA: TGTGCCAGCAGCTATCCTAGCGGGGGGGCATACAATGAGCAGTTCTTC

D: .
J: TRBJ1-2
V: TRBV12-3/TRBV12-4
size: .
CDR3: CASSPRQGYYTF
DNA: TGTGCCAGCAGTCCCCGCCAGGGCTACTACACCTTC

D: .
J: TRBJ2-1
V: TRBV12-3/TRBV12-4
size: .
CDR3: CASSFSENEQFF
DNA: TGTGCCAGCAGTTTTAGCGAGAATGAGCAGTTCTTC

D: .
J: TRBJ1-2
V: TRBV24-1
size: .
CDR3: CATNHRVYGYTF
DNA: TGTGCCACCAATCACAGGGTGTATGGCTACACCTTC

D: TRBD2
J: TRBJ2-1
V: TRBV30
size: .
CDR3: CAWSHTSGNEQFF
DNA: TGTGCCTGGAGTCATACTAGCGGGAATGAGCAGTTCTTC

D: .
J: TRBJ2-5
V: TRBV20-1
size: .
CDR3: CSARDFKTQYF
DNA: TGCAGTGCTAGAGATTTTAAGACCCAGTACTTC

D: .
J: TRBJ1-4
V: TRBV18
size: .
CDR3: CASSPGGTNEKLFF
DNA: TGTGCCAGCTCACCAGGGGGGACTAATGAAAAACTGTTTTTT

D: .
J: TRBJ1-4
V: TRBV18
size: .
CDR3: CASSPGSGNNEKLFF
DNA: TGTGCCAGCTCACCAGGCTCCGGGAATAATGAAAAACTGTTTTTT

D: TRBD2
J: TRBJ2-3
V: TRBV2
size: .
CDR3: CASRGGLVIPDTQYF
DNA: TGTGCCAGCAGGGGGGGACTAGTTATCCCAGATACGCAGTATTTT

D: TRBD1
J: TRBJ1-1
V: TRBV30
size: .
CDR3: CAWSFGRTGNTEAFF
DNA: TGTGCCTGGAGTTTTGGAAGGACAGGGAACACTGAAGCTTTCTTT

D: .
J: TRBJ2-1
V: TRBV15
size: .
CDR3: CATSRVIHNEQFF
DNA: TGTGCCACCAGCAGAGTAATCCACAATGAGCAGTTCTTC

D: TRBD2
J: TRBJ2-1
V: TRBV4-2
size: .
CDR3: CASSQDGTSVSYNEQFF
DNA: TGTGCCAGCAGCCAAGACGGGACTAGCGTAAGCTACAATGAGCAGTTCTTC

D: .
J: TRBJ1-4
V: TRBV4-3
size: .
CDR3: CASSSGDLNEKLFF
DNA: TGCGCCAGCAGCTCAGGGGACCTTAATGAAAAACTGTTTTTT

D: .
J: TRBJ1-4
V: TRBV19
size: .
CDR3: CGVLEKLFF
DNA: TGTGGCGTCCTCGAGAAACTGTTTTTT

D: TRBD1
J: TRBJ1-1
V: TRBV7-2
size: once
CDR3: CASRFYRGTEAFF
DNA: TGTGCCAGCAGATTCTACAGGGGCACTGAAGCTTTCTTT

D: .
J: TRBJ1-1
V: TRBV25-1
size: .
CDR3: CASSPTGPLNTEAFF
DNA: TGTGCCAGCAGTCCGACAGGCCCATTGAACACTGAAGCTTTCTTT

D: .
J: TRBJ2-1
V: TRBV7-7
size: once
CDR3: CASSLGAVSYNEQFF
DNA: TGTGCTAGCAGCTTAGGGGCCGTTTCCTACAATGAGCAGTTCTTC

D: .
J: TRBJ1-1
V: TRBV12-3/TRBV12-4
size: .
CDR3: CASSLRLNIEAFF
DNA: TGTGCCAGCAGTCTCCGACTGAACATTGAAGCTTTCTTT

D: TRBD2
J: TRBJ2-5
V: TRBV7-8
size: .
CDR3: CASSLKTRTSGKETQYF
DNA: TGTGCCAGCAGCTTAAAAACTAGGACTAGCGGGAAAGAGACCCAGTACTTC

D: TRBD2
J: TRBJ2-7
V: TRBV25-1
size: .
CDR3: CASSDGRGAWSYEQYF
DNA: TGTGCCAGCAGTGACGGGAGGGGGGCCTGGAGCTACGAGCAGTACTTC

D: .
J: TRBJ1-6
V: TRBV27
size: once
CDR3: CASSLLLGGTTNSPLHF
DNA: TGTGCCAGCAGCCTACTCCTTGGGGGGACAACCAATTCACCCCTCCACTTT

D: TRBD1
J: TRBJ1-1
V: TRBV13
size: .
CDR3: CASSPGTGGAPYEAFF
DNA: TGTGCCAGCAGCCCTGGGACAGGGGGAGCCCCCTATGAAGCTTTCTTT

D: .
J: TRBJ2-1
V: TRBV4-3
size: .
CDR3: CASSQGVVGGKNEQFF
DNA: TGCGCCAGCAGCCAAGGTGTTGTCGGGGGTAAGAATGAGCAGTTCTTC

D: TRBD1
J: TRBJ1-2
V: TRBV30
size: few
CDR3: CAWSVLRTGGLGYTF
DNA: TGTGCCTGGAGTGTACTCCGGACAGGGGGCCTCGGCTACACCTTC

D: .
J: TRBJ1-1
V: TRBV11-1
size: few
CDR3: CASSLRQNGGAFF
DNA: TGTGCCAGCAGCCTCCGACAGAACGGGGGAGCTTTCTTT

D: .
J: TRBJ1-4
V: TRBV18
size: .
CDR3: CASAVTTTNEKLFF
DNA: TGTGCCAGCGCAGTCACGACAACTAATGAAAAACTGTTTTTT

D: TRBD2
J: TRBJ2-7
V: TRBV18
size: .
CDR3: CASSPPTSGRGEQYF
DNA: TGTGCCAGCTCACCACCTACTAGCGGCAGGGGCGAGCAGTACTTC

D: TRBD2
J: TRBJ2-1
V: TRBV11-2
size: .
CDR3: CASSPISGTSHNEQFF
DNA: TGTGCCAGCAGCCCAATCTCCGGGACTAGCCACAATGAGCAGTTCTTC

D: TRBD2
J: TRBJ2-3
V: TRBV3-1/TRBV3-2
size: few
CDR3: CASSPRTSGRATDTQYF
DNA: TGTGCCAGCAGCCCTAGGACTAGCGGGAGGGCGACAGATACGCAGTATTTT

D: .
J: TRBJ2-7
V: TRBV27
size: .
CDR3: CASSLTGRNEQYF
DNA: TGTGCCAGCAGTTTAACGGGGCGCAACGAGCAGTACTTC

D: .
J: TRBJ2-5
V: TRBV25-1
size: .
CDR3: CASSEYGGTQKTQYF
DNA: TGTGCCAGCAGTGAATATGGGGGGACGCAAAAGACCCAGTACTTC

D: .
J: TRBJ1-1
V: TRBV20-1
size: .
CDR3: CSASPLIALENTEAFF
DNA: TGCAGTGCTAGTCCCCTCATCGCGCTAGAGAACACTGAAGCTTTCTTT

D: .
J: TRBJ1-1
V: TRBV18
size: .
CDR3: CASSPGQSMNTEAFF
DNA: TGTGCCAGCTCACCAGGACAGAGCATGAACACTGAAGCTTTCTTT

D: .
J: TRBJ2-7
V: TRBV11-2
size: once
CDR3: CASSLDLGPGVSYEQYF
DNA: TGTGCCAGCAGCTTAGATTTGGGGCCCGGGGTCTCCTACGAGCAGTACTTC

D: .
J: TRBJ2-1
V: TRBV7-2
size: .
CDR3: CASNPGTNYNEQFF
DNA: TGTGCCAGCAACCCCGGGACAAACTACAATGAGCAGTTCTTC

D: TRBD2
J: TRBJ2-7
V: TRBV2
size: .
CDR3: CASSPLTSLISYEQYF
DNA: TGTGCCAGCAGCCCTCTGACTAGCTTAATATCCTACGAGCAGTACTTC

D: .
J: TRBJ1-2
V: TRBV5-6
size: .
CDR3: CASSLQEVYGYTF
DNA: TGTGCCAGCAGCTTACAGGAGGTGTATGGCTACACCTTC

D: .
J: TRBJ1-6
V: TRBV4-3
size: .
CDR3: CASSRGGDANSPLHF
DNA: TGCGCCAGCAGCCGGGGCGGGGACGCTAATTCACCCCTCCACTTT

D: TRBD1
J: TRBJ2-1
V: TRBV7-6
size: .
CDR3: CASSLDAGGADEQFF
DNA: TGTGCCAGCAGCTTAGATGCAGGGGGAGCGGATGAGCAGTTCTTC

D: TRBD1
J: TRBJ1-2
V: TRBV15
size: .
CDR3: CATSRTTGAQGYTF
DNA: TGTGCCACCAGCAGAACGACAGGGGCTCAAGGCTACACCTTC

D: TRBD1
J: TRBJ1-5
V: TRBV10-3
size: .
CDR3: CAISPTGDRSNQPQHF
DNA: TGTGCCATCAGTCCCACGGGGGACAGGAGCAATCAGCCCCAGCATTTT

D: TRBD2
J: TRBJ2-4
V: TRBV2
size: once
CDR3: CASSGTSVNIQYF
DNA: TGTGCCAGCTCCGGGACTAGCGTAAACATTCAGTACTTC

D: TRBD1
J: TRBJ2-7
V: TRBV27
size: few
CDR3: CASSHRDRLNEQYF
DNA: TGTGCCAGCAGTCACCGGGACAGGCTCAACGAGCAGTACTTC

D: .
J: TRBJ2-1
V: TRBV30
size: .
CDR3: CAWSKGEQFF
DNA: TGTGCCTGGAGTAAGGGTGAGCAGTTCTTC

D: TRBD1
J: TRBJ1-2
V: TRBV5-6
size: .
CDR3: CASSFAYTSGGSYGYTF
DNA: TGTGCCAGCAGTTTTGCCTACACCTCAGGGGGCAGCTATGGCTACACCTTC

D: .
J: TRBJ2-7
V: TRBV15
size: .
CDR3: CATAPRYTKEINYEQYF
DNA: TGTGCCACCGCCCCGAGGTACACCAAGGAGATTAACTACGAGCAGTACTTC

D: .
J: TRBJ1-6
V: TRBV10-2
size: .
CDR3: CASSENYSPLHF
DNA: TGCGCCAGCAGTGAGAATTATTCACCCCTCCACTTT

D: TRBD1
J: TRBJ1-2
V: TRBV7-9
size: .
CDR3: CASSPSTGRVLANYGYTF
DNA: TGTGCCAGCAGCCCCTCGACAGGGAGGGTATTAGCTAACTATGGCTACACCTTC

D: TRBD1
J: TRBJ2-1
V: TRBV19
size: .
CDR3: CASSALGTGDEQFF
DNA: TGTGCCAGTAGTGCCCTCGGGACAGGCGATGAGCAGTTCTTC